This is a list of T cell receptor beta chains from one sample in a study of T cell changes during pregnancy in multiple sclerosis. The assay was immunoSEQ multiplex PCR, and TCRdb's table has in-frame clones only and misses some. The sample gives approximately 130,000 clones, about 96% of which show up once; about 0.45% is in the top ten. The source material was peripheral blood, sampled after pregnancy. The receptors shown here come from a female donor with multiple sclerosis, enrolled in a pregnancy study. Both conserved end residues are part of each CDR3. Fields, in order: V gene, CDR3 protein.

v_call: TRBV13
cdr3_aa: CASSIMPGQGNTEAFF

v_call: TRBV28
cdr3_aa: CASSFQTYEQYF

v_call: TRBV20-1
cdr3_aa: CSAPDLRGQFF

v_call: TRBV7-2
cdr3_aa: CASSSIGGEEQFF

v_call: TRBV6-1
cdr3_aa: CASSVGQGSSYEQYF

v_call: TRBV29-1
cdr3_aa: CSVASGNSYEQYF

v_call: TRBV5-1
cdr3_aa: CASSLTGTGGFEQYF

v_call: TRBV6-6
cdr3_aa: CASSWTIQNIQYF

v_call: TRBV7-9
cdr3_aa: CASSLIDRNTEAFF

v_call: TRBV18
cdr3_aa: CASSPRSGLQETQYF

v_call: TRBV2
cdr3_aa: CASRGDLRQDHYVYGYTF

v_call: TRBV18
cdr3_aa: CASSPPLQGLAGNNEQFF

v_call: TRBV9
cdr3_aa: CASSAPGQGDEKLFF

v_call: TRBV6-1
cdr3_aa: CASSEGRAYEQFF

v_call: TRBV19
cdr3_aa: CASSPGQGPQPQHF

v_call: TRBV12-5
cdr3_aa: CASAGDTEAFF

v_call: TRBV4-2
cdr3_aa: CASSQGGGNEQFF

v_call: TRBV5-6
cdr3_aa: CASSLTGGGRNTEAFF

v_call: TRBV19
cdr3_aa: CASSIRQQETQYF

v_call: TRBV29-1
cdr3_aa: CSVCDRGYGEETQYF

v_call: TRBV28
cdr3_aa: CASSSDRRNTEAFF

v_call: TRBV6-4
cdr3_aa: CASSASPRGSGNTGELFF

v_call: TRBV11-1
cdr3_aa: CASSPGGLAVMEEFF

v_call: TRBV27
cdr3_aa: CASRALAGGPVGELFF

v_call: TRBV11-2
cdr3_aa: CASSLGQSPQHF

v_call: TRBV27
cdr3_aa: CASSWTGPNEKLFF

v_call: TRBV9
cdr3_aa: CASSVPRQDPNTGELFF

v_call: TRBV4-2
cdr3_aa: CASSQSGQGSNEQYF

v_call: TRBV28
cdr3_aa: CASQAGRKLAYEQYF

v_call: TRBV5-6
cdr3_aa: CASSSRTGHEQYF